The sequence of this T cell receptor (beta chain) was determined in a study of blood T cells in healthy people across ages. Whole-study results and caveats: Because sorting was not performed, PBMCs prevented conclusive naive versus antigen-experienced comparison.

Primed by a sample-barcoded 5' primer and a J-beta primer mix, a second PCR proceeded for roughly 6 to 12 cycles. TCRdb independently ran MiXCR on the 5' RACE reads; one entry per CDR3 protein. The data contain 1.4 million or so distinct CDR3 sequences, roughly 43% of them singletons. CDR1 is SQVTM and CDR2 is ANQGSEA in the germline V gene. The CDR3 spans 14 residues. Trimming left V 3 bases short and J 1 base short, with 12 bases between. This clonotype was found a few times. Its antigen remains unknown. What was sequenced was blood. The chain links TRBV29-1 to TRBJ1-1; D gene uncertain. The source is a woman between 18 and 29 years old in good health. In DNA, the CDR3 is TGCAGCGTTGATCTCCGGGCCGCGAACACTGAAGCTTTCTTT. It encodes CSVDLRAANTEAFF.